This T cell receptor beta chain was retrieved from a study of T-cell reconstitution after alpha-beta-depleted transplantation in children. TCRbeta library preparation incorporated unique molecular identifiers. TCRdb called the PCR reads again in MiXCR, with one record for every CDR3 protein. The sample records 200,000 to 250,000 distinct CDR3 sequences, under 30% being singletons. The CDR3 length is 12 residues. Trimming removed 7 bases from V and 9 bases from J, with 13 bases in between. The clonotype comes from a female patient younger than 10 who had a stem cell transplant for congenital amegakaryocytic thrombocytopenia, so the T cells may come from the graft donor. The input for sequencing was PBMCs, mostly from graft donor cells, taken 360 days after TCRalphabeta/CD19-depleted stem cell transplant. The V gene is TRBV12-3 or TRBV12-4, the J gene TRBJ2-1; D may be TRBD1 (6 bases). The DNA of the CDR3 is TGTGCCAGCAAAGAACAGGGCCTTGAGCAGTTCTTC. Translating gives CASKEQGLEQFF.